The clone carrying this TCR beta chain showed up just a few times. Its antigen is still unknown. This sample is drawn from a study of identical twins. Study results and limitations: In beta out-of-frame sequences, the excess sharing between twins was weaker.

From the 5' RACE reads, TCRdb called clonotypes with MiXCR, one entry per CDR3 protein. Among about 520,000 distinct CDR3 sequences, less than 25% were seen once, and the ten largest hold roughly 0.91%. All of the donors were Caucasians in good health. A further study also used this sample, focusing on T cells expressing NK-cell markers. That report adds: Where several donors were concerned, these clonotypes also led the CD3+CD56-NKG2C+ fraction.

The source of this sequence is a woman between 18 and 29 years old in good health. Sequencing was performed on CD4+ T cells sorted from blood.

The CDR3 protein is CASSYSRGQRPEQFF. The CDR3 DNA is TGTGCCAGCAGTTACTCCCGGGGCCAGCGGCCTGAGCAGTTCTTC. This chain joins TRBV6-2 or TRBV6-3 and TRBJ2-1; D possibly matches TRBD1 or TRBD2 (5 bases each). The V end lost 0 bases, the J end lost 9 bases, and 15 bases lay between the germline ends. The CDR3 runs to 15 residues. Germline V gene sequence: CDR1 MNHEY, CDR2 SVGEGT.